The present T cell receptor (beta chain) was sequenced within a study of T cells in Graves' hyperthyroidism and ophthalmopathy. Study outcomes and limitations: Researchers found most expanded thyroid clonotypes above 0.001 in blood as well. Ophthalmopathy was told apart from stable hyperthyroidism by a 13 V-J model.

Uncontrolled infections, other autoimmune diseases, pregnancy or lactation led to exclusion of patients. Diagnosing involved the use of clinical symptoms, serum thyroxine and TRAb, thyroid ultrasound and orbital computed tomography. This clonotype was found many times. Its antigen is not identified. The CDR3 length is 16 residues. The germline CDR1 and CDR2 sequences are MNHEY and SVGAGI. V was clipped by 4 bases and J by 2 bases; unmatched bases: 7. Amplified TCR beta CDR3 regions came from RNA transcripts. An initial round of RT-PCR targeting the TCR CDR3 relied on the HTBI primer set. One entry per CDR3 protein results from TCRdb running MiXCR on the multiplex PCR reads. The table records 300,000 to 450,000 distinct CDR3 sequences, 18% of them present only once.

The specimen was blood. The chain uses TRBV6-5 and TRBJ2-7, with 11 bases fitting TRBD2. The sequence was obtained from a woman aged 40 to 50 with Graves' ophthalmopathy. The CDR3, as DNA: TGTGCCAGCAGTTGCGGTAGCGGGAGGGCCGCCTACGAGCAGTACTTC. This translates into CASSCGSGRAAYEQYF.